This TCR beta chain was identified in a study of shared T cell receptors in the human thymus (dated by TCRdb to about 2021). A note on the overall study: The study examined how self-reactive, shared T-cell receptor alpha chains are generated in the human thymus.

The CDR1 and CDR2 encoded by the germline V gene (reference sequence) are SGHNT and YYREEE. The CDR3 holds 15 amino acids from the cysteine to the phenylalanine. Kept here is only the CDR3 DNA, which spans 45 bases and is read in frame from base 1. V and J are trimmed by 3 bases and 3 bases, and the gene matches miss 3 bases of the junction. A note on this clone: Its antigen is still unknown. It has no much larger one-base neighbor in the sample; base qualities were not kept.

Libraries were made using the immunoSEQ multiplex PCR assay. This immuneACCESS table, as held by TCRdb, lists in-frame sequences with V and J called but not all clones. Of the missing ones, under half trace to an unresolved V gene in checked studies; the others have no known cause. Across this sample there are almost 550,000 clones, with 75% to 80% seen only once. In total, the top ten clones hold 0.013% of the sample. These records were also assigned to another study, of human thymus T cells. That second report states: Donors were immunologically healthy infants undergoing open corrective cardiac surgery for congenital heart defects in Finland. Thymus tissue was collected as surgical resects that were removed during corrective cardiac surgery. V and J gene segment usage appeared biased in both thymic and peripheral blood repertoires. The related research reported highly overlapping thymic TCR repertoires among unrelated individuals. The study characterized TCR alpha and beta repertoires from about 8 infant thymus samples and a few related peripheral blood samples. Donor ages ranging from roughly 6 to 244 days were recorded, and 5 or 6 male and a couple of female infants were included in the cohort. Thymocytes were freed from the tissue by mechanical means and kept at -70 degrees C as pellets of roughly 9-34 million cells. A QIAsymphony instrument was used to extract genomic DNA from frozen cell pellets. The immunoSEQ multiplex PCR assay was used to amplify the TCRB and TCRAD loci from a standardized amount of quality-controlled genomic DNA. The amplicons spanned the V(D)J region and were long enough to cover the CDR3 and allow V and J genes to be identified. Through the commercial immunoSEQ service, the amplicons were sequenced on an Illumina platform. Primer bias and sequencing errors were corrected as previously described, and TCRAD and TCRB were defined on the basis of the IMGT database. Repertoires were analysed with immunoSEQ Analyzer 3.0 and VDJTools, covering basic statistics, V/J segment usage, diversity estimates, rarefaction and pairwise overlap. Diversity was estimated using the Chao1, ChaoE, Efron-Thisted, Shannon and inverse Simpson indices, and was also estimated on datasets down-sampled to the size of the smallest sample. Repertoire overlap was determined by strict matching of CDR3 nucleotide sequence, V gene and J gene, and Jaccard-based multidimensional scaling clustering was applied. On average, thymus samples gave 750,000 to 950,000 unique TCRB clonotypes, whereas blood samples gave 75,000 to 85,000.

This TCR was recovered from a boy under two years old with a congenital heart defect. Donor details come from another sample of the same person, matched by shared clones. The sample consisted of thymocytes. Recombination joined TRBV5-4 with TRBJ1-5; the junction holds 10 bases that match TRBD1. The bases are TGTGCCAGCAGCTCGGGACAGGGGTCCAATCAGCCCCAGCATTTT. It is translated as CASSSGQGSNQPQHF.